This T cell receptor (beta chain) is from a study of T cell responses to AZD1222 COVID-19 vaccine. Study-wide findings and caveats: Of the AZD1222 recipients, only five to seven were seropositive at baseline.

The assay was immunoSEQ multiplex PCR, and TCRdb's table has in-frame clones only and misses some. The data contain about 130,000 clones, 65% to 90% of them singletons. There are 14 residues in the CDR3. Germline V gene lookup returns CDR1 MNHEY and CDR2 SVGEGT. V was trimmed by 4 bases and J by 4 bases, leaving 11 bases between them. Comments on this clone: Its antigen remains unknown.

This rearrangement joins TRBV6-2 or TRBV6-3 to TRBJ1-3; tentatively, D is TRBD1 (5 bases). Sequenced here: peripheral blood, sampled 28 days after the second dose of the MenACWY control vaccine. The TCR sequence derives from an adult who received the MenACWY meningococcal vaccine as a control. CDR3 nucleotides: TGTGCCAGCAGTTCCGGGGGTACCGGAAACACCATATATTTT. This translates into CASSSGGTGNTIYF.